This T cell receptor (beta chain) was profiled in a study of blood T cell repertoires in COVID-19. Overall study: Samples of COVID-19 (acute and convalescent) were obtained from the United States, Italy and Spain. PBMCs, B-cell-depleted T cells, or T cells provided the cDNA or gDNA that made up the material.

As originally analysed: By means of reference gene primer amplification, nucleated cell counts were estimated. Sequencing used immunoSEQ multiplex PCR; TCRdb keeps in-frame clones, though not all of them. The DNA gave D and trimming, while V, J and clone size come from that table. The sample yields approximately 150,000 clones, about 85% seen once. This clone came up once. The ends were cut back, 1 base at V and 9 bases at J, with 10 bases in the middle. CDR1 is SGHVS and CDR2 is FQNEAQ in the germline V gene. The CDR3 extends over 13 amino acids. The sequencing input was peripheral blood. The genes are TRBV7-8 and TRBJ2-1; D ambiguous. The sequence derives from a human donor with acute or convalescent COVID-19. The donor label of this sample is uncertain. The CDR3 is CASSLGFGVEQFF. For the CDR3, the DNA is TGTGCCAGCAGCTTAGGGTTCGGTGTTGAGCAGTTCTTC.